The table lists the clone carrying this TCR beta chain with a count of one. Its antigen remains unknown. Isolation recovered at least 6 million PBMCs from every sample. Per sample, no less than 6 micrograms of total RNA were extracted. This sample stems from a study of blood T cells in healthy people across ages. A second PCR of 7 to 11 cycles used a sample-barcoded 5' primer and a J-beta primer mix. From the 5' RACE reads, TCRdb called clonotypes with MiXCR, one entry per CDR3 protein. The sample has about 2 million distinct CDR3 sequences; around half are singletons. Broader study findings: Higher diversity and more naive CD4+ cells were features of long-lived donors, compared to aged donors.

With 9 bases removed from V and 1 base from J, the gap between germline ends came to 13 bases. The CDR3 totals 14 residues. The sample consisted of blood. The source of this sequence is a woman between 40 and 50 years old in good health. This chain joins TRBV12-3 or TRBV12-4 and TRBJ2-1; D gene unclear. DNA for the CDR3: TGTGCCAGTATATTAGCCCAATCCTACAATGAGCAGTTCTTC. Translated, it gives CASILAQSYNEQFF.